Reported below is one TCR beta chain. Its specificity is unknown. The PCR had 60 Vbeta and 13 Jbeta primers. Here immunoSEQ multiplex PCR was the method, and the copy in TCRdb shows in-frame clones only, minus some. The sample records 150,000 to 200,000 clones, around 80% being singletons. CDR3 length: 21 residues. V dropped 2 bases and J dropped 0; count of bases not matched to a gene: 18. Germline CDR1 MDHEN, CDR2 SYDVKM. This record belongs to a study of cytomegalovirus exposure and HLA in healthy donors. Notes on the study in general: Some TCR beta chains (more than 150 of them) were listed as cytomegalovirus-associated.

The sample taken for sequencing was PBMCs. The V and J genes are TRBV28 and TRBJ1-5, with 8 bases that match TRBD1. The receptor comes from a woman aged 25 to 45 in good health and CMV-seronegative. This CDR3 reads CASSLAFFGRGPFDSNQPQHF. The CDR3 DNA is TGTGCCAGCAGTTTAGCATTTTTTGGCAGGGGGCCGTTCGATAGCAATCAGCCCCAGCATTTT. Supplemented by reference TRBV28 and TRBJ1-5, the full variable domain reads DVKVTQSSRYLVKRTGEKVFLECVQDMDHENMFWYRQDPGLGLRLIYFSYDVKMKEKGDIPEGYSVSREKKERFSLILESASTNQTSMYLCASSLAFFGRGPFDSNQPQHFGDGTRLSIL.